This T cell receptor beta chain was captured in a study of T cell responses to AZD1222 COVID-19 vaccine. Study-wide points: With dominance at 160-218 and 743-854, vaccine-associated CD4 TCRs spanned spike. Recipients of two AZD1222 doses showed rising Spike-specific TCR breadth and depth. Donor demographics were predominantly white British with a female majority; clonal diversity may be underestimated. Only 5 to 7 AZD1222 recipients were seropositive at baseline.

This clone was detected once. What it binds is unknown. Here immunoSEQ multiplex PCR was the method, and the copy in TCRdb shows in-frame clones only, minus some. The sample contains roughly 120,000 clones, 70% to 90% of which appear only once. After removal of 3 bases from V and 5 bases from J, the junction contained 8 bases not matched to a gene. CDR3 size: 15 residues. The germline CDR1 and CDR2 sequences are SGHAT and FQDESV (reference sequence). The chain couples TRBV11-1 to TRBJ2-5, with 8 bases matching TRBD2. The TCR was taken from an adult in good health. This specimen consisted of peripheral blood, obtained on day 0 of AZD1222 vaccination. The CDR3 is CASSFQAGVGETQYF. CDR3 nucleotides: TGTGCCAGCAGCTTTCAAGCGGGAGTGGGCGAGACCCAGTACTTC.